This is a list of T cell receptor beta chains from one sample in a study of blood T cells in healthy people across ages. TCRdb redid the calling of the 5' RACE reads with MiXCR, one entry per CDR3 protein. Of hundreds of thousands of distinct CDR3 sequences listed, 25% to 30% are singletons. Material for sequencing was blood. Receptors originate from a woman in her seventies in good health. CDR3s include the opening cysteine and the closing phenylalanine or tryptophan. D genes are given only for firm matches. The size entry is marked missing in some rows and otherwise reads once, few, many or a size class.

len	v_gene	d_gene	abundance	j_gene	CDR3aa	CDR3nt
17	TRBV24-1	TRBD2	few	TRBJ2-1	CATSDLRSAGGMNEQFF	TGTGCCACCAGTGATTTGCGTAGTGCGGGAGGAATGAATGAGCAGTTCTTC
13	TRBV7-2	NA	NA	TRBJ2-3	CASSSPARDTQYF	TGTGCCAGCAGCTCACCGGCCCGAGATACGCAGTATTTT
16	TRBV15	NA	NA	TRBJ1-4	CATSRELGPSPEKLFF	TGTGCCACCAGCAGAGAACTAGGGCCCTCCCCGGAAAAACTGTTTTTT
15	TRBV5-8	NA	few	TRBJ2-7	CASSLAVRGLGEQYF	TGTGCCAGCAGCTTGGCCGTAAGGGGATTGGGCGAGCAGTACTTC
14	TRBV20-1	NA	few	TRBJ1-4	CSARDRQGGEKLFF	TGCAGTGCTAGAGATCGGCAGGGAGGTGAAAAACTGTTTTTT
14	TRBV28	TRBD2	NA	TRBJ2-3	CASSLFTSGDTQYF	TGTGCCAGCAGTTTATTCACTAGCGGCGATACGCAGTATTTT
17	TRBV7-2	TRBD1	few	TRBJ1-2	CASSLAGQGLGGGGYTF	TGTGCCAGCAGCTTAGCGGGACAGGGGTTAGGTGGTGGTGGCTACACCTTC
15	TRBV7-8	TRBD1	few	TRBJ1-6	CATGPNRDSNSPLHF	TGTGCCACCGGGCCCAACCGGGACAGTAATTCACCCCTCCACTTT
15	TRBV5-1	TRBD2	NA	TRBJ2-1	CASSLAVAGLNEQFF	TGCGCCAGCAGCTTGGCAGTAGCGGGCCTTAATGAGCAGTTCTTC
15	TRBV14	NA	few	TRBJ2-1	CASSRERVSYNEQFF	TGTGCCAGCAGCCGAGAAAGGGTTTCCTACAATGAGCAGTTCTTC
14	TRBV20-1	NA	NA	TRBJ1-5	CSASGGYSNQPQHF	TGCAGTGCTTCCGGCGGATATAGCAATCAGCCCCAGCATTTT
15	TRBV10-3	TRBD1	few	TRBJ1-1	CAISDTQQGATEAFF	TGTGCCATCAGTGACACCCAACAGGGGGCCACTGAAGCTTTCTTT
11	TRBV5-1	NA	NA	TRBJ1-4	CASAANEKLFF	TGCGCCAGCGCAGCTAATGAAAAACTGTTTTTT
14	TRBV20-1	TRBD1	NA	TRBJ1-1	CGALDRAVDTEAFF	TGCGGTGCTTTAGACAGGGCGGTTGACACTGAAGCTTTCTTT
12	TRBV28	NA	many	TRBJ1-1	CASSLLRAEAFF	TGTGCCAGCAGTTTATTGAGGGCTGAAGCTTTCTTT
17	TRBV15	NA	NA	TRBJ2-7	CATSRDRGGRKNYEQYF	TGTGCCACCAGCAGAGATCGGGGAGGCAGAAAGAACTACGAGCAGTACTTC
19	TRBV28	NA	few	TRBJ2-6	CASSLLLGVGLSGANVLTF	TGTGCCAGCAGTTTACTCCTCGGGGTCGGCCTCTCTGGGGCCAACGTCCTGACTTTC
17	TRBV6-5	TRBD2	NA	TRBJ2-1	CASSYPASGGRYNEQFF	TGTGCCAGCAGTTACCCGGCTAGCGGGGGACGATACAATGAGCAGTTCTTC
14	TRBV19	TRBD2	few	TRBJ2-7	CASSIEAGPYEQYF	TGTGCCAGTAGTATAGAAGCGGGGCCCTACGAGCAGTACTTC
13	TRBV29-1	NA	many	TRBJ2-7	CSVDFAGSYEQYF	TGCAGCGTTGATTTTGCGGGATCCTACGAGCAGTACTTC
15	TRBV12-3/TRBV12-4	TRBD2	few	TRBJ2-1	CASRFGTSVYNEQFF	TGTGCCAGCAGATTCGGGACTAGCGTGTACAATGAGCAGTTCTTC
15	TRBV28	TRBD2	NA	TRBJ2-3	CASSRTSAGTDTQYF	TGTGCCAGCAGCCGTACTAGCGCCGGCACAGATACGCAGTATTTT
14	TRBV11-3	NA	NA	TRBJ2-1	CASSLRGIPNEQFF	TGTGCCAGCAGCTTGAGAGGAATCCCCAATGAGCAGTTCTTC
14	TRBV11-2	NA	NA	TRBJ2-4	CASSSFGQTNIQYF	TGTGCCAGCAGCTCCTTCGGACAGACAAACATTCAGTACTTC
14	TRBV6-2/TRBV6-3	TRBD1	NA	TRBJ2-7	CASRGQGLSYEQYF	TGTGCCAGCAGGGGACAGGGACTATCCTACGAGCAGTACTTC
16	TRBV5-1	TRBD1	NA	TRBJ1-3	CASSLGSTGAGNTIYF	TGCGCCAGCAGCTTGGGGTCGACAGGGGCTGGAAACACCATATATTTT
16	TRBV28	TRBD1	few	TRBJ2-5	CASSSPGTGLGKTQYF	TGTGCCAGCAGTTCGCCCGGGACAGGGCTTGGGAAGACCCAGTACTTC
15	TRBV6-4	NA	NA	TRBJ1-4	CASNGSGRDNEKLFF	TGTGCCAGCAACGGGTCAGGACGCGATAATGAAAAACTGTTTTTT
13	TRBV18	NA	NA	TRBJ1-2	CASSPPVNYGYTF	TGTGCCAGCTCACCACCTGTAAACTATGGCTACACCTTC
15	TRBV28	NA	few	TRBJ1-2	CASSFPPRGAGGYTF	TGTGCCAGCAGCTTCCCGCCCCGAGGGGCGGGGGGCTACACCTTC
20	TRBV6-2/TRBV6-3	TRBD1	few	TRBJ1-5	CASSHPSDRGLLFTNQPQHF	TGTGCCAGCAGTCACCCTTCGGACAGGGGGCTTCTCTTTACCAATCAGCCCCAGCATTTT
13	TRBV7-2	TRBD1	few	TRBJ1-2	CASSEQGNYGYTF	TGTGCCAGCAGCGAACAGGGGAACTATGGCTACACCTTC
11	TRBV3-1	NA	NA	TRBJ1-1	CASSQGVEAFF	TGTGCCAGCAGCCAGGGGGTTGAAGCTTTCTTT
13	TRBV20-1	TRBD1	NA	TRBJ1-1	CSARTGKNTEAFF	TGCAGTGCAAGGACAGGGAAGAACACTGAAGCTTTCTTT
15	TRBV5-1	NA	few	TRBJ2-6	CASSPGGTGANVLTF	TGCGCCAGCAGCCCCGGGGGAACTGGGGCCAACGTCCTGACTTTC
11	TRBV20-1	NA	NA	TRBJ1-6	CSAEPNSPLHF	TGCAGTGCAGAACCAAATTCACCCCTCCACTTT
15	TRBV5-1	TRBD1	few	TRBJ2-2	CASRTNSQGAGELFF	TGCGCCAGCAGGACCAACTCACAGGGGGCCGGGGAGCTGTTTTTT
11	TRBV28	NA	few	TRBJ1-1	CASRERAEAFF	TGTGCCAGCCGAGAGCGAGCTGAAGCTTTCTTT
13	TRBV5-1	NA	NA	TRBJ2-1	CASSQDREGEQFF	TGCGCCAGCAGCCAAGACAGGGAGGGTGAGCAGTTCTTC
15	TRBV5-1	TRBD2	few	TRBJ2-1	CASSKNSGSYNEQFF	TGCGCCAGCAGCAAGAACAGCGGGAGCTACAATGAGCAGTTCTTC
14	TRBV2	NA	once	TRBJ2-1	CASSDERDQDEQFF	TGTGCCAGCAGTGACGAAAGGGACCAGGATGAGCAGTTCTTC
10	TRBV29-1	NA	NA	TRBJ1-1	CSARDVEAFF	TGCAGCGCCCGGGACGTAGAAGCTTTCTTT
15	TRBV9	NA	NA	TRBJ1-3	CASSVEKGGENTIYF	TGTGCCAGCAGCGTAGAGAAGGGGGGAGAAAACACCATATATTTT
15	TRBV12-3/TRBV12-4	NA	many	TRBJ1-4	CASRRGYRGEEKLFF	TGTGCCAGCAGGAGGGGCTACCGAGGGGAAGAAAAACTGTTTTTT
17	TRBV18	NA	NA	TRBJ1-1	CASSPLEAIIMNTEAFF	TGTGCCAGCTCACCGTTGGAGGCGATAATAATGAACACTGAAGCTTTCTTT